A single sample gave rise to the 15 T cell receptor beta chains below, sequenced in a study of OX40 agonist ivuxolimab in advanced cancers. The repertoire was sequenced with immunoSEQ multiplex PCR; TCRdb's copy has only in-frame clones and lacks some. The sample records approximately 70,000 clones, 85% to 90% being singletons. Specimen: CD4+ or CD8+ T cells sorted from blood, collected in a trial of the OX40 agonist ivuxolimab. The origin of the receptors is an adult with an advanced solid tumor such as melanoma, head and neck, liver or kidney cancer.

The chain joins TRBV2 to TRBJ1-4; unclear D gene. The CDR3 length is 14 residues. The germline gives CDR1 SNHLY, CDR2 FYNNEI. The germline V and J ends were trimmed by 3 bases and 3 bases, with 8 bases remaining between them. The CDR3 DNA follows: TGTGCCAGCAGTGAGGCGGCAGCTAATGAAAAACTGTTTTTT. It is translated as CASSEAAANEKLFF.

The CDR3 nucleotides read TGTGCCAGCTCACCGGTAGGAATTGGAAACACCATATATTTT. Protein: CASSPVGIGNTIYF. This chain links TRBV18 with TRBJ1-3; the D is unclear. From germline, CDR1 is KGHSH and CDR2 LQKENI. V lost 3 bases and J 3 bases, leaving 9 bases between the germline ends. The CDR3 extends over 14 amino acids.

The chain employs TRBV9 and TRBJ2-1; 9 positions match TRBD2. V shed 5 bases and J 6 bases; nucleotides not matched to a gene: 3. The length of the CDR3 is 13 residues. Germline lookup yields CDR1 SGDLS and CDR2 YYNGEE. The CDR3 here is CASRSSGANEQFF. DNA for the CDR3: TGTGCCAGCAGGTCTAGCGGGGCCAATGAGCAGTTCTTC.

This clone came up a few times. The chain uses TRBV27 and TRBJ1-3, with D hard to call. Trimming cost V 5 bases and J 0 bases, with 26 bases left between them. This CDR3 region has 20 residues. Germline loops: CDR1 MNHEY, CDR2 SMNVEV (reference sequence). The CDR3 reads CASSPSGGLRAGFSGNTIYF. CDR3 sequence (DNA): TGTGCCAGCAGTCCATCGGGCGGCCTACGAGCGGGGTTCTCTGGAAACACCATATATTTT.

This clone was picked up one time. The chain joins TRBV20-1 to TRBJ2-1; no reliable D call. Germline V gives CDR1 DFQATT, CDR2 SNEGSKA (reference sequence). The V gene lost 4 bases and the J gene lost 8 bases, with 9 bases spanning the gap. There are 11 residues in the CDR3. Written as DNA, the CDR3 is TGCAGTGCTACCGAAGCCCATGAGCAGTTCTTC. This encodes CSATEAHEQFF.

This chain uses TRBV7-9 with TRBJ2-1; D possibly corresponds to TRBD2 (5 bases). Trimming left V 5 bases short and J 2 bases short, with 13 bases between. Germline-derived CDR1 and CDR2 are SEHNR and FQNEAQ (reference sequence). The length of the CDR3 is 15 residues. Here the CDR3 reads CASSQGLNAYNEQFF. The CDR3 nucleotides read TGTGCCAGCAGCCAAGGACTTAATGCCTACAATGAGCAGTTCTTC.

The J gene is TRBJ1-6, the V gene TRBV11-1, with 8 bases identical to TRBD1. V shed 10 bases and J 4 bases; nucleotides not matched to a gene: 6. The CDR3 has 14 amino acids. The germline V gene encodes CDR1 SGHAT and CDR2 FQDESV (reference sequence). The CDR3 coding sequence is TGTGCCACCAAAACAGGGGGATATAATTCACCCCTCCACTTT. Its translation: CATKTGGYNSPLHF.

This sequence joins TRBV6-4 and TRBJ2-3, with TRBD2 matching 14 bases. Trimming cost V 4 bases and J 6 bases; bases outside gene matches: 6. From germline, CDR1 is MRHNA and CDR2 SNTAGT. The CDR3 runs 16 residues. The CDR3 DNA reads as TGTGCCAGCAGTGCCGGGACTAGCGGGGGCAGGGATACGCAGTATTTT. The encoded protein is CASSAGTSGGRDTQYF.

The genes are TRBV7-9 and TRBJ2-2; maybe TRBD1 (6 bases). The germline gives CDR1 SEHNR, CDR2 FQNEAQ (reference sequence). Trimming pared 5 bases from V and 2 bases from J, leaving 9 bases between. The CDR3 runs to 14 residues. The CDR3 nucleotides are TGTGCCAGCAGCCCACAGGGTAACACCGGGGAGCTGTTTTTT. This gives the protein CASSPQGNTGELFF.

The V call is TRBV7-3, the J call TRBJ2-7; TRBD1 matches 9 bases. J gave up 8 bases and V 5 bases, and 4 bases lay outside the gene matches. CDR1 and CDR2 from the germline V gene are SGHTA and FQGTGA. The CDR3 sequence is 12 residues long. In nucleotides, the CDR3 is TGTGCCAGCAGCCGTGGGACAGGGAAGCAGTACTTC. This sequence encodes CASSRGTGKQYF.

This chain uses TRBV28 with TRBJ1-4, with D hard to call. Per germline, CDR1 MDHEN and CDR2 SYDVKM. V dropped 2 bases and J dropped 13 bases, with 14 bases sitting between them. This CDR3 spans 13 amino acids. In DNA form, the CDR3 reads TGTGCCAGCAGTTTACAAACCCCGGTAGTACTGTTTTTT. It encodes CASSLQTPVVLFF.

The chain has TRBV27 and TRBJ2-7, with a weak D call TRBD1 (6 bases). From germline, CDR1 is MNHEY and CDR2 SMNVEV (reference sequence). V was pared by 5 bases and J by 1 base, with 18 bases between. The CDR3 consists of 16 residues. CDR3 sequence: CASSPSTGTLSYEQYF. The CDR3 bases are TGTGCCAGCAGTCCCTCCACAGGGACCCTTTCCTACGAGCAGTACTTC.

The chain has TRBV7-2 and TRBJ1-2; perhaps TRBD1 as D (6 bases). The CDR3 covers 13 residues. In germline, CDR1 is SGHTA, CDR2 FQGNSA. Between the trimmed V and J ends, which lost 4 bases and 7 bases, there was a span of 13 bases. The CDR3 region is CASSSYRDGGYTF. CDR3 nucleotides: TGTGCCAGCAGCTCCTACAGGGACGGTGGCTACACCTTC.

The rearrangement joins TRBV5-1 to TRBJ1-1, with no clear D. Trimming shortened V by 0 bases and J by 1 base, and 7 bases separated the two germline ends. Germline V CDR1 and CDR2: SGHRS, YFSETQ. The CDR3 length is 14 residues. This CDR3 is CASSLGGTNTEAFF. The CDR3 DNA is TGCGCCAGCAGCTTGGGGGGAACGAACACTGAAGCTTTCTTT.

The chain links TRBV29-1 to TRBJ2-7, with D possibly being TRBD2 (5 bases). The germline V gene encodes CDR1 SQVTM and CDR2 ANQGSEA. The V gene lost 4 bases and the J gene lost 0 bases, with 7 bases spanning the gap. The CDR3 is made up of 12 amino acids. CDR3 residues: CSVAGYSYEQYF. The CDR3, as DNA: TGCAGCGTTGCGGGGTACTCCTACGAGCAGTACTTC.